Shown below are 7 T cell receptor beta chains from a single sample sequenced in a study of cytomegalovirus exposure and HLA in healthy donors. The study ran its PCR with 60 Vbeta and 13 Jbeta primers. Profiling relied on immunoSEQ multiplex PCR, and the TCRdb table lists in-frame clones only, not all of them. Among a few hundred thousand clones listed, 70% to 90% were seen once. Material for sequencing was PBMCs. These TCRs come from a woman between 40 and 50 years old in good health and CMV-seropositive.

J is TRBJ2-3 and V is TRBV4-3; TRBD2 matches at 10 bases. V trimming: 0 bases; J trimming: 9 bases; junction bases outside the gene matches: 6. CDR3 length equals 15 residues. CDR1 is LGHNA, CDR2 YSLEER, per germline. CDR3 sequence reads: CASSQDNLAGATQYF. The CDR3 DNA reads TGCGCCAGCAGCCAAGATAATCTAGCGGGAGCCACGCAGTATTTT.

V usage is TRBV30 and J usage is TRBJ2-7; TRBD1 agrees at 11 bases. V was clipped by 5 bases and J by 2 bases; unmatched bases: 11. Germline V lookup: CDR1 GTSNPN, CDR2 SVGIG (reference sequence). This CDR3 spans 16 amino acids. CDR3 loop: CAWGPGQGDLTYEQYF. CDR3 nucleotides: TGTGCCTGGGGCCCGGGACAGGGGGACTTAACCTACGAGCAGTACTTC.

This clone was observed a handful of times. The CDR3 protein is CASSTGTSGRSIETQYF. DNA for the CDR3: TGTGCCAGCAGTACCGGGACTAGCGGGAGGAGTATAGAGACCCAGTACTTC. The chain carries TRBV2 and TRBJ2-5; the match to TRBD2 covers 15 bases. In germline, CDR1 is SNHLY, CDR2 FYNNEI. Losses at the gene ends were 5 bases for V and 4 bases for J; bases not matched to a gene: 8. The CDR3 is 17 amino acids. Supplemented by reference TRBV2 and TRBJ2-5, the full variable domain reads EPEVTQTPSHQVTQMGQEVILRCVPISNHLYFYWYRQILGQKVEFLVSFYNNEISEKSEIFDDQFSVERPDGSNFTLKIRSTKLEDSAMYFCASSTGTSGRSIETQYFGPGTRLLVL.

V usage is TRBV28 and J usage is TRBJ1-5; perhaps TRBD1 as D (5 bases). This CDR3 region has 19 residues. The germline CDR1 and CDR2 sequences are MDHEN and SYDVKM. V lost 2 bases and J lost 0, with 20 bases in between. The CDR3 loop is CASSLGHHSALYSNQPQHF. CDR3 sequence (DNA): TGTGCCAGCAGTTTAGGACACCACTCTGCGCTCTATAGCAATCAGCCCCAGCATTTT. Combining the CDR3 with reference TRBV28 and TRBJ1-5 gives the whole variable domain DVKVTQSSRYLVKRTGEKVFLECVQDMDHENMFWYRQDPGLGLRLIYFSYDVKMKEKGDIPEGYSVSREKKERFSLILESASTNQTSMYLCASSLGHHSALYSNQPQHFGDGTRLSIL.

A word on this clone: Germline and junction disagree at one end, which may indicate a read error. V usage is TRBV28 and J usage is TRBJ2-7; 9 nucleotides align to TRBD2. CDR3 length: 16 residues. Germline V gene data show CDR1 as MDHEN and CDR2 as SYDVKM. The CDR3 sequence is CASSSPGLARPYEQYF. The CDR3 bases are TGTGCCAGCAGTTCCCCCGGACTAGCGAGACCCTATGAGCAGTACTTC.

V and J are TRBV2 and TRBJ2-7, with TRBD2 as a possible D gene (5 bases). V was clipped by 5 bases and J by 3 bases, with 8 bases between them. Per germline, CDR1 SNHLY and CDR2 FYNNEI. CDR3 size: 12 residues. Here the CDR3 DNA reads TGTGCCAGCAGTTCTGCGGGCTACGAGCAGTACTTC. Translation: CASSSAGYEQYF.

The gene calls are TRBV7-3 and TRBJ2-2; TRBD2 matches 8 bases. CDR1 and CDR2 (germline): SGHTA, FQGTGA. This CDR3 is built from 16 residues. The ends lost 2 bases at V and 4 bases at J; junction bases unmatched: 6. The CDR3 sequence: CASSLRAGVVTGELFF. In DNA form, the CDR3 reads TGTGCCAGCAGCTTACGAGCGGGAGTGGTCACCGGGGAGCTGTTTTTT.